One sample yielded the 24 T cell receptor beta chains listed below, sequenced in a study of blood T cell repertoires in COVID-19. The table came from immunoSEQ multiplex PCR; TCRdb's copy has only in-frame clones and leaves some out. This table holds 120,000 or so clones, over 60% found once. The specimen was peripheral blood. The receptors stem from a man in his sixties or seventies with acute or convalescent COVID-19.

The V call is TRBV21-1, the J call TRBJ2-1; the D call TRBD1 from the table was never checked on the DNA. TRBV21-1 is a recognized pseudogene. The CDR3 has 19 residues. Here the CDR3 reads CASTPGPADRAGPDNEQFF. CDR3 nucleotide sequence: TGTGCCAGCACCCCCGGTCCCGCCGACAGGGCCGGTCCCGACAATGAGCAGTTCTTC.

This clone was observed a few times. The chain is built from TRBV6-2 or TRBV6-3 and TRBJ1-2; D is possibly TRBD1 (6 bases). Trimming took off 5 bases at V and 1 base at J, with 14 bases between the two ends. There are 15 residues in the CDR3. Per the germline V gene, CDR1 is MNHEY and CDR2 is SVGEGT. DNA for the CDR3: TGTGCCAGCAGTCCCGGGACAAGTATTAACTATGGCTACACCTTC. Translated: CASSPGTSINYGYTF.

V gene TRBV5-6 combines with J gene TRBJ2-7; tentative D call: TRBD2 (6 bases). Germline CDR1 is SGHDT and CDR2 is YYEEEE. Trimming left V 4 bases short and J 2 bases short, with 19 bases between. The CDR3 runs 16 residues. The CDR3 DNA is TGTGCCAGCAGCCGGGGGTGGGGAACCTTAACCTACGAGCAGTACTTC. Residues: CASSRGWGTLTYEQYF.

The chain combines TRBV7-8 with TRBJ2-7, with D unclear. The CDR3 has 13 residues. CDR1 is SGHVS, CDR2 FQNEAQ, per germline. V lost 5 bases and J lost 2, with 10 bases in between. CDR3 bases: TGTGCCAGCAGCCGATCGAGTACCTACGAGCAGTACTTC. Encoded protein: CASSRSSTYEQYF.

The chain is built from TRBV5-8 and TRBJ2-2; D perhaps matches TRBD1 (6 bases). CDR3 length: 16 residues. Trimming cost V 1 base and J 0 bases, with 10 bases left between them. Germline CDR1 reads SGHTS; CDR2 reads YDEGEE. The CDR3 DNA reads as TGTGCCAGCAGCTTGCTGGCAGGGGCGAACACCGGGGAGCTGTTTTTT. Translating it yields CASSLLAGANTGELFF. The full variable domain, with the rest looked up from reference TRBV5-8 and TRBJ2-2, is EAGVTQSPTHLIKTRGQQATLRCSPISGHTSVYWYQQALGLGLQFLLWYDEGEERNRGNFPPRFSGRQFPNYSSELNVNALELEDSALYLCASSLLAGANTGELFFGEGSRLTVL.

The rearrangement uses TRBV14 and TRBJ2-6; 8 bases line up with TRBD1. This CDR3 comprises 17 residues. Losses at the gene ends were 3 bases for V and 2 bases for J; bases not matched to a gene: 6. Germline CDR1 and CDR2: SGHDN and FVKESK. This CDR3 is CASSHGQGRTGANVLTF. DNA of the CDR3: TGTGCCAGCAGCCACGGACAGGGAAGGACTGGGGCCAACGTCCTGACTTTC.

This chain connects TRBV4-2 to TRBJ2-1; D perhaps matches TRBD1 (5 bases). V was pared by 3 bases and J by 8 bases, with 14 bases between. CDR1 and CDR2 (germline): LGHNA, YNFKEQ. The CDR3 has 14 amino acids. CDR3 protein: CASSHGRQGYEQFF. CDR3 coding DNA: TGTGCCAGCAGCCATGGTCGGCAGGGCTATGAGCAGTTCTTC.

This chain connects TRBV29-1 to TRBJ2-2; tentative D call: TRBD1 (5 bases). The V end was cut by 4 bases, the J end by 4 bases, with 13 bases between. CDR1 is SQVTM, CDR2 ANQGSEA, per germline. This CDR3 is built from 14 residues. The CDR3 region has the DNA TGCAGCGTTGCTAGGGGTGAAGGCACCGGGGAGCTGTTTTTT. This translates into CSVARGEGTGELFF.

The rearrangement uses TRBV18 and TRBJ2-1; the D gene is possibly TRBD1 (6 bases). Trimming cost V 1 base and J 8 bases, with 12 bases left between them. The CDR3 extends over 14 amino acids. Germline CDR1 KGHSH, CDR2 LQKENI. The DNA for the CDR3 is TGTGCCAGCTCACCACGGGACACCCTTGATGAGCAGTTCTTC. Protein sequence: CASSPRDTLDEQFF. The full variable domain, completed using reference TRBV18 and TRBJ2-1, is NAGVMQNPRHLVRRRGQEARLRCSPMKGHSHVYWYRQLPEEGLKFMVYLQKENIIDESGMPKERFSAEFPKEGPSILRIQQVVRGDSAAYFCASSPRDTLDEQFFGPGTRLTVL.

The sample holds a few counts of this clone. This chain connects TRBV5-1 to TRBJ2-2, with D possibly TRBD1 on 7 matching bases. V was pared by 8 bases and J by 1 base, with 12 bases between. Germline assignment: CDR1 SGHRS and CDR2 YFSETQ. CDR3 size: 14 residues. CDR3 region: CASRQGLNTGELFF. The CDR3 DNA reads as TGCGCCAGTAGACAGGGACTGAACACCGGGGAGCTGTTTTTT.

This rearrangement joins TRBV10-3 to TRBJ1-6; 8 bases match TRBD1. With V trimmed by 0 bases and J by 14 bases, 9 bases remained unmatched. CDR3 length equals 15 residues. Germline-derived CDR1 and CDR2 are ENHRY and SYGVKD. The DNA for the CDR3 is TGTGCCATCAGTGAGTCGGCAGGGGGCGGTATAACCCTCCACTTT. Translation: CAISESAGGGITLHF.

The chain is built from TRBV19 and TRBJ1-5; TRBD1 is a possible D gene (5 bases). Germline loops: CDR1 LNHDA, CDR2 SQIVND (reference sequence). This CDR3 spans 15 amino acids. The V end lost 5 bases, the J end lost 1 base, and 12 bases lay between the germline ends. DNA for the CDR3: TGTGCCAGTAGTTTTCAGGGCGCAAGCAATCAGCCCCAGCATTTT. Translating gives CASSFQGASNQPQHF.

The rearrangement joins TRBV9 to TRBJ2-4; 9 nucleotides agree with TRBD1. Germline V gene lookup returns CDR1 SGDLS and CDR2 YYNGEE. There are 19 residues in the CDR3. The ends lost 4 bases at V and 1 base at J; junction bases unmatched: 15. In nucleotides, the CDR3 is TGTGCCAGCAGCTCCCCCCGACAGGGGGACCTATTGGCCAAAAACATTCAGTACTTC. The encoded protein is CASSSPRQGDLLAKNIQYF.

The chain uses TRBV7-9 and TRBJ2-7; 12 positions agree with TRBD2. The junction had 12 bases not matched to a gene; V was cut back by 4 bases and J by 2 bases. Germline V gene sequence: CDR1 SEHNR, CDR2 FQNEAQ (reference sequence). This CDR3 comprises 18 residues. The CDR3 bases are TGTGCCAGCAGCTCTATATGGACTAGCGGGGATCACACCTACGAGCAGTACTTC. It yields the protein CASSSIWTSGDHTYEQYF.

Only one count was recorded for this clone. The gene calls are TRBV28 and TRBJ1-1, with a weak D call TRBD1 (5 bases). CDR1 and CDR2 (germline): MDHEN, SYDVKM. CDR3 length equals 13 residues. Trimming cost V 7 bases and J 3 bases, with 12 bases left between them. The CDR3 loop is CASITGGDTEAFF. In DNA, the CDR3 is TGTGCCAGCATCACGGGGGGAGACACTGAAGCTTTCTTT.

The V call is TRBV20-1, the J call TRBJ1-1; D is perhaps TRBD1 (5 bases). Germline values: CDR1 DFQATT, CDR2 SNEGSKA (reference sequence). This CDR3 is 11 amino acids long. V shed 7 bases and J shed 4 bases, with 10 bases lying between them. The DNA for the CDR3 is TGCAGTGTTTCCAGGGTCACTGAAGCTTTCTTT. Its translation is CSVSRVTEAFF.

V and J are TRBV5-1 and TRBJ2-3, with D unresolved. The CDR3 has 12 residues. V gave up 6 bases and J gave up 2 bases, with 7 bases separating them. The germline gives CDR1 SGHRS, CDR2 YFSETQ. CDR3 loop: CASNQNTDTQYF. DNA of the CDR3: TGCGCCAGCAACCAGAACACAGATACGCAGTATTTT.

The CDR3 DNA sequence: TGTGCCAGCAGCTTAAGTGGGGGCAGGGAGCAGTACTTC. The encoded protein is CASSLSGGREQYF. The V and J genes are TRBV7-3 and TRBJ2-7; tentative D call: TRBD1 (6 bases). CDR1 is SGHTA, CDR2 FQGTGA, per germline. This CDR3 comprises 13 residues. The germline V and J ends were trimmed by 1 base and 7 bases, with 11 bases remaining between them. Combining the CDR3 with reference TRBV7-3 and TRBJ2-7 gives the whole variable domain GAGVSQTPSNKVTEKGKYVELRCDPISGHTALYWYRQSLGQGPEFLIYFQGTGAADDSGLPNDRFFAVRPEGSVSTLKIQRTERGDSAVYLCASSLSGGREQYFGPGTRLTVT.

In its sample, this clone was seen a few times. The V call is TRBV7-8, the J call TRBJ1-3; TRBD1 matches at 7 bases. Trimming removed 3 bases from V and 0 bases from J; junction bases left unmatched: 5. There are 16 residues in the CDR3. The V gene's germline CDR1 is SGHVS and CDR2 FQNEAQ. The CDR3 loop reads CASSLDTGASGNTIYF. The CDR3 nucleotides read TGTGCCAGCAGCTTGGACACAGGGGCCTCTGGAAACACCATATATTTT. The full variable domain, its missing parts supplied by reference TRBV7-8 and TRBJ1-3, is GAGVSQSPRYKVAKRGQDVALRCDPISGHVSLFWYQQALGQGPEFLTYFQNEAQLDKSGLPSDRFFAERPEGSVSTLKIQRTQQEDSAVYLCASSLDTGASGNTIYFGEGSWLTVV.

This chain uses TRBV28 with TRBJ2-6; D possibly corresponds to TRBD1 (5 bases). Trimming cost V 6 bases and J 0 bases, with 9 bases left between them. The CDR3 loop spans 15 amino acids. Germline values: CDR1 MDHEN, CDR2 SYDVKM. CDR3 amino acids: CASRPGPSGANVLTF. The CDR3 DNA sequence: TGTGCCAGCAGGCCAGGGCCCTCTGGGGCCAACGTCCTGACTTTC.

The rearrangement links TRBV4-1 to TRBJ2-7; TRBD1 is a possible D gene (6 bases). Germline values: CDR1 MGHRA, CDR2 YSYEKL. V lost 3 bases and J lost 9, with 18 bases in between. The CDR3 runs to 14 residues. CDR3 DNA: TGCGCCAGCAGCCATCCTGGGGGCCCCCCCAGGCAGTACTTC. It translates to CASSHPGGPPRQYF.

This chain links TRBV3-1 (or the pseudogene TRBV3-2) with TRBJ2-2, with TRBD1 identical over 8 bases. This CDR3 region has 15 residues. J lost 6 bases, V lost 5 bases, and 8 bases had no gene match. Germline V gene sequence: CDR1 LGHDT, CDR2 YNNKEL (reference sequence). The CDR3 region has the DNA TGTGCCAGCAGCTTCAGACAGGGGCGGGCCGGGGAGCTGTTTTTT. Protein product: CASSFRQGRAGELFF.

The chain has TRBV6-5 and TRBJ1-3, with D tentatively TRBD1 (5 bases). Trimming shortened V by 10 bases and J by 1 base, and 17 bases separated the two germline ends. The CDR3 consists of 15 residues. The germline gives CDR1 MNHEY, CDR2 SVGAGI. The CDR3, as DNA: TGTGCCACCTCGGGAGGGGAAGGGTCTGGAAACACCATATATTTT. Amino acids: CATSGGEGSGNTIYF.

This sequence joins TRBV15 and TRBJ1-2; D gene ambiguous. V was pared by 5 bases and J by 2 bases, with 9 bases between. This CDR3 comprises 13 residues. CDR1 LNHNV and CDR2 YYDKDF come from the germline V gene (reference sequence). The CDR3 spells CATSSLLNYGYTF. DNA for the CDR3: TGTGCCACCAGCTCACTCTTAAACTATGGCTACACCTTC.